The present T cell receptor (beta chain) was sequenced within a study of T cells in Graves' hyperthyroidism and ophthalmopathy. Germline CDR1 KGHSH, CDR2 LQKENI. This CDR3 region has 14 residues. With V trimmed by 4 bases and J by 3 bases, 6 bases remained unmatched. With a duration under 2 months, the hyperthyroidism was newly diagnosed in patients aged 18 to 65. What was amplified from RNA transcripts were TCR beta CDR3 regions. First-round RT-PCR targeting the TCR CDR3 was performed with the HTBI primer set. TCRdb passed the multiplex PCR reads through MiXCR, listing each CDR3 protein once. The repertoire holds about 400,000 distinct CDR3 sequences, more than 12% seen once, with approximately 32% in the top ten.

Input material: blood. This TCR was recovered from a woman aged 25 to 39 with Graves' hyperthyroidism. The V gene is TRBV18, the J gene TRBJ2-7; 7 nucleotides align to TRBD1. CDR3 sequence: CASSLWDSDYEQYF. DNA for the CDR3: TGTGCCAGCTCACTTTGGGACAGTGACTACGAGCAGTACTTC.